This T cell receptor beta chain appears in the sequencing data of a study of early T cells in non-severe SARS-CoV-2 infection. Study information: The authors sequenced bulk RNA from unsorted whole blood, leaving chains unpaired. Study-wide findings and caveats: VDJdb-based annotation leaned toward anti-spike CD8 responses and missed private and CD4 specificities.

CDR3 length: 16 residues. With V trimmed by 6 bases and J by 3 bases, 7 bases remained unmatched. Unique molecular identifiers (one per individual cDNA molecule) were attached. TCRdb fed the 5' RACE reads into MiXCR, producing one record per CDR3 protein. The table records tens of thousands of distinct CDR3 sequences, around 9.3% of them present only once. In regard to this clonotype: Its antigen is as yet unknown.

The clonotype was recovered from an adult who was a healthcare worker with PCR-confirmed SARS-CoV-2 infection or an uninfected control (not recorded which). Source material: whole blood. The genes are TRBV12-3 or TRBV12-4 and TRBJ2-3, with 12 bases fitting TRBD2. The CDR3 spells CASSLLAGGLTDTQYF. CDR3 bases: TGTGCCAGCAGCCTACTAGCGGGGGGACTAACAGATACGCAGTATTTT.